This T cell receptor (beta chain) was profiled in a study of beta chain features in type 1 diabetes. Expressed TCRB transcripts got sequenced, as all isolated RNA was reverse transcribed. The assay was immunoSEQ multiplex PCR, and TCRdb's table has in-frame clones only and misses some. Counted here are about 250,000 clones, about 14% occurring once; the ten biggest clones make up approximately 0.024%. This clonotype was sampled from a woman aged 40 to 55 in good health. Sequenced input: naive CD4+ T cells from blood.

CDR3 residues: CASSVDGRGGAPFSTDTQYF. DNA of the CDR3: TGTGCCAGCAGCGTAGATGGTCGCGGGGGGGCCCCATTCTCGACAGATACGCAGTATTTT. This rearrangement joins TRBV9 to TRBJ2-3, with TRBD2 matching 9 bases. The CDR3 has 20 amino acids. Germline CDR1 and CDR2: SGDLS and YYNGEE. The V segment lost 0 bases and the J segment 3 bases; nucleotides outside the gene matches: 17.